This record concerns one T cell receptor (beta chain) sequence. The antigen it recognizes is unknown. Per-base qualities were not stored, and no clone one base away is much larger. V is reduced by 1 base and J by 1 base, leaving a spacing of 7 bases between them. From a lookup of the germline V gene, CDR1 and CDR2 are MDHEN and SYDVKM. From the cysteine through the phenylalanine, the CDR3 covers 14 amino acids. The sequence is cut down to CDR3 DNA, 42 bases in frame from base 1. Participants in the prospective study were enrolled through a virtual design, were aged about 18 to 90 years, and lived in about 25 United States geographic areas. In the prospective study, cohorts were assigned on the basis of participant-reported clinical history obtained from a screening survey and a study questionnaire. Exposed participants had been in contact, within 2 weeks of entering the study, with a person who had a PCR-confirmed or clinician-diagnosed case of COVID-19. In the prospective study, mobile phlebotomists collected whole blood, serum and a nasopharyngeal or oropharyngeal swab from each participant. Additional blood draws and questionnaires over an approximately two-month period could optionally be provided by prospective study participants. Before DNA extraction, blood samples from the prospective study were shipped at room temperature or frozen.

This sample is part of a study of blood T cell repertoires in COVID-19 (dated by TCRdb to 2020 to 2022). Broadly, across the study: Samples from collaborators originated in the United States, Italy and Spain and spanned both the acute and convalescent phases of COVID-19. The material from the prospective study consisted of cDNA or gDNA derived from T cells, B-cell-depleted T cells, or PBMCs. Deeply sampled blood TCRbeta repertoires from subjects exposed to, actively infected with, or recovered from COVID-19 were included in the dataset. The repertoires were released in a freely available public database meant as a resource for research on the immune response to SARS-CoV-2. Samples were obtained from the ongoing ImmuneRACE study (first 160 participants) and from about 1,300 subjects provided by 6 global collaborators. A de-identified subject ID, COVID-19 status, age in years and sex were almost always included in the sample metadata. Where HLA class I and class II types were available, the types were taken from metadata supplied by the sample provider, not from assay-based typing. Study-wide findings and limitations: The amount of clinical and demographic metadata varied by source and participant and was provided uncurated.

The immunoSEQ Assay, a bias-controlled multiplex PCR, was used to amplify TCRbeta CDR3 regions from genomic DNA. On the authors' methods: Nucleated cell counts per sample were estimated from amplification of reference gene primers within the assay. To quantify the absolute abundance of each unique TCRbeta CDR3 rearrangement, sequence reads were collapsed and filtered. For each sample, productive Simpson clonality was calculated as the square root of Simpson's diversity index over productive rearrangements. The immuneACCESS repertoire file appears here via TCRdb, limited to in-frame rearrangements. These files lack a portion of the clones; in checked studies, under half of the deficit traces to unresolved V genes, and the cause of the others is not known. The V and J calls and clone size come from that table; D and trimming were worked out from the DNA. A total of hundreds of thousands of clones appear in this sample, just under 90% of them only once. The ten top clones hold around 1% of the sample.

Recombination linked TRBV28 to TRBJ1-2; the D gene assignment is ambiguous. The source material was PBMCs or T cells enriched from blood (not recorded which). The source is a man aged 50 or older who had been exposed to COVID-19. The encoded CDR3 is CASSLSGNNYGYTF. In nucleotides, the sequence is TGTGCCAGCAGTTTATCGGGTAATAACTATGGCTACACCTTC.